This T cell receptor (beta chain) was captured by sequencing in a study of a mutant IDH1 vaccine in newly diagnosed glioma. Across the study: Radiotherapy alone preceded vaccination by 4-6 weeks; alternatively, vaccination started with temozolomide cycles. The treated group averaged about 39 years old and was around 62% male, roughly 38% female. The earlier regimen, radiotherapy, temozolomide, or both, was most often both.

Profiled with immunoSEQ multiplex PCR; TCRdb holds only in-frame clones, not every one. Among around 56,000 clones listed, about 80% were seen once. This clone was seen more than once but under ten times. The target antigen is unknown. Trimming took 8 bases from V and 7 from J, leaving 12 bases between them. Germline assignment: CDR1 MRHNA and CDR2 SNTAGT. The CDR3 contains 13 residues. Time point described: week 5, during vaccination. Each dose of the vaccine consisted of 300 ug of mutant IDH1 20-mer peptide, with topical imiquimod. Donors harbored newly found WHO grade 3 or 4 IDH1-mutant, ATRX-lost astrocytomas.

The clonotype originates from a woman in her late teens or twenties with glioma. Some clones in this sample may be carry-over from other donors' samples. The chain combines TRBV6-4 with TRBJ1-6, with D unclear. The specimen comprised PBMCs, sampled from a glioma patient whose treatment included an IDH1 peptide vaccine. The CDR3 coding sequence is TGTGCCAGCGCTTCGACGGCCAATTCACCCCTCCACTTT. This encodes CASASTANSPLHF.